This T cell receptor beta chain was obtained from a study of a mutant IDH1 vaccine in newly diagnosed glioma. Produced via immunoSEQ multiplex PCR; TCRdb's table is partial and in-frame only. The sample includes about 83,000 clones, roughly 90% of them seen just once. The sample's time point: week 5, during vaccination. Doses comprised 300 ug of mutant IDH1 20-mer peptide each, plus topical imiquimod. The CDR3 extends over 13 amino acids. Germline CDR1 is SSHAT and CDR2 is FNYEAQ (reference sequence). Turning to this clone: Its antigen remains unknown. One end of the junction is discordant with germline, which a read error may explain.

The V gene is TRBV7-7, the J gene TRBJ2-1; D call uncertain. The material sequenced was PBMCs, taken from a glioma patient whose treatment included an IDH1 peptide vaccine. This sequence was found in a woman aged 45 to 65 with glioma. This chain's CDR3 is CASSFSLNNEQFF. DNA of the CDR3: TGTGCTAGCAGCTTCTCTCTCAACAATGAGCAGTTCTTC.